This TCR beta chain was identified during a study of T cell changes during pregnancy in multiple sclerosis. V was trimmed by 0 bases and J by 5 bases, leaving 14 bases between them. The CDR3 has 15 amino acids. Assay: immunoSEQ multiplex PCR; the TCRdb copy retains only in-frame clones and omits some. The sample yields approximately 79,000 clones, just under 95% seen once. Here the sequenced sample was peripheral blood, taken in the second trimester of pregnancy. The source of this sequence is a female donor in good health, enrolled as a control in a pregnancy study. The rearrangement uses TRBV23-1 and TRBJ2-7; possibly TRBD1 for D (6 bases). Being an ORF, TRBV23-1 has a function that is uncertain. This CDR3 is CASSQSRHRDHEQYF. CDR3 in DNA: TGCGCCAGCAGTCAATCTCGGCACAGGGACCACGAGCAGTACTTC.